Given below is one TCR beta chain in context. The data were taken from a study of blood T cell repertoires in COVID-19. Trimming removed 1 base from V and 1 base from J, with 8 bases in between. CDR1 and CDR2 from the germline V gene are GTSNPN and SVGIG (reference sequence). There are 15 residues in the CDR3. Profiling relied on immunoSEQ multiplex PCR, and the TCRdb table lists in-frame clones only, not all of them. The profile shows a few hundred thousand clones, 80% of them singletons. The sample consisted of peripheral blood. This sequence originates from a woman aged 70 to 79 with acute or convalescent COVID-19. The rearrangement joins TRBV30 to TRBJ2-6; D gene ambiguous. The CDR3 loop reads CAWSAGASGANVLTF. CDR3 nucleotides: TGTGCCTGGAGTGCCGGTGCTTCTGGGGCCAACGTCCTGACTTTC.